These T cell receptor beta chains were read from a single sample in a study of shared clonotypes between healthy human individuals. Sequencing used immunoSEQ multiplex PCR; TCRdb keeps in-frame clones, though not all of them. The sample lists some 900,000 clones, about 80% occurring once. The sample comprised memory CD4+ T cells sorted from blood. These TCRs come from a man younger than 30 in good health. Both conserved end residues are part of each CDR3. A D gene is named only where the DNA matches it firmly. Only some rows state a clone size, as once, few, many or a class for expanded clones.

TRBJ2-2,TRBD1,.,TRBV5-4,16,TGTGCCAGCAGCTCAACGGGACAGGGGAACACCGGGGAGCTGTTTTTT,CASSSTGQGNTGELFF
TRBJ2-2,TRBD1,.,TRBV18,17,TGTGCCAGCTCACCGAGGATGACAGGGTCGAACACCGGGGAGCTGTTTTTT,CASSPRMTGSNTGELFF
TRBJ1-2,.,.,TRBV7-6,15,TGTGCCAGCAGCTTCGGGCAGGCTACTAACTATGGCTACACCTTC,CASSFGQATNYGYTF
TRBJ2-3,TRBD2,.,TRBV7-8,15,TGTGCCAGCAGCTTAGCACTAGCGGGAACAGATACGCAGTATTTT,CASSLALAGTDTQYF
TRBJ2-3,TRBD1,few,TRBV30,15,TGTGCCTGGAGTGTAGGGACAGGGGGCACAGATACGCAGTATTTT,CAWSVGTGGTDTQYF
TRBJ2-3,TRBD2,few,TRBV10-3,17,TGTGCCACGGGGGGAGCTAGCGGGTCCCCTAGCACAGATACGCAGTATTTT,CATGGASGSPSTDTQYF
TRBJ1-1,TRBD1,.,TRBV29-1,13,TGCAGCGTTAACGGACAGGGGAACACTGAAGCTTTCTTT,CSVNGQGNTEAFF
TRBJ2-7,TRBD1,.,TRBV6-6,14,TGTGCCAGCCGGACCCAGGACAGGGTCTACGAGCAGTACTTC,CASRTQDRVYEQYF
TRBJ1-2,.,.,TRBV7-9,14,TGTGCCAGCAGCGGCCGGGGTGAGGGCTATGGCTACACCTTC,CASSGRGEGYGYTF
TRBJ1-5,.,.,TRBV6-1,13,TGTGCCAGCAGTGATTGGGGGGGTCAGCCCCAGCATTTT,CASSDWGGQPQHF
TRBJ2-1,.,.,TRBV20-1,11,TGCAGTGGACTACGAGACGATGAGCAGTTCTTC,CSGLRDDEQFF
TRBJ2-1,.,.,TRBV7-8,16,TGTGCCAGCAGCCCCCGGACCTGGAGCTCCTACAATGAGCAGTTCTTC,CASSPRTWSSYNEQFF
TRBJ2-1,TRBD2,.,TRBV19,15,TGTGCCAGTAGCCGGGGACTAGCGGGGGTTGGTGAGCAGTTCTTC,CASSRGLAGVGEQFF
TRBJ2-7,.,.,TRBV10-3,14,TGTGCCATCAGGGGCATGGGGAGAAACTACGAGCAGTACTTC,CAIRGMGRNYEQYF
TRBJ2-2,.,.,TRBV5-1,14,TGCGCCAGCAGCTTTGCGGCGAACACCGGGGAGCTGTTTTTT,CASSFAANTGELFF
TRBJ2-1,.,.,TRBV6-4,13,TGTGCCAGCAGTGACTCCCGAAGTACTCCCCAGTTCTTC,CASSDSRSTPQFF
TRBJ1-2,.,once,TRBV7-2,15,TGTGCCAGCAGCTTAGCTGTGGCAGGAAACTATGGCTACACCTTC,CASSLAVAGNYGYTF
TRBJ2-5,TRBD2,.,TRBV7-2,14,TGTGCCAGCAGCTTTAGCGGGAAAGGAGAGACCCAGTACTTC,CASSFSGKGETQYF
TRBJ1-4,.,once,TRBV29-1,13,TGCAGCGTAATAACAGGGTCTAATGAAAAACTGTTTTTT,CSVITGSNEKLFF
TRBJ2-7,TRBD2,.,TRBV11-3,14,TGTGCCAGCAGCTTAGGAGCGGGGGACTACGAGCAGTACTTC,CASSLGAGDYEQYF
TRBJ2-2,.,.,TRBV12-5,15,TGTGCTAGTGGTCCTCGGACAGCGAACACCGGGGAGCTGTTTTTT,CASGPRTANTGELFF
TRBJ2-3,TRBD2,.,TRBV5-1,15,TGCGCCACAAAGACTAGCGGGGGAAGCACAGATACGCAGTATTTT,CATKTSGGSTDTQYF
TRBJ1-2,.,once,TRBV29-1,15,TGCAGCGTATCCTTGGGGGTGGCCAGGGAGAATGGCTACACCTTC,CSVSLGVARENGYTF
TRBJ2-7,.,once,TRBV2,11,TGTGCCAGCAGTCGGGACTACGAGCAGTACTTC,CASSRDYEQYF
TRBJ1-1,.,.,TRBV11-2,14,TGTGCCAGCAGCTTAGTTCCGGGGATCACTGAAGCTTTCTTT,CASSLVPGITEAFF
TRBJ1-2,TRBD1,.,TRBV30,13,TGTGCCGGATCAGACAGGGGGTCCTATGGCTACACCTTC,CAGSDRGSYGYTF
TRBJ2-2,.,.,TRBV7-2,17,TGTGCCAGCAGCTTATCCCCCAGCAGGGTGTCGGCCGGGGAGCTGTTTTTT,CASSLSPSRVSAGELFF
TRBJ1-6,TRBD1,.,TRBV30,13,TGTGCCTGGACTGGACAGGGAGGGTCACCCCTCCACTTT,CAWTGQGGSPLHF
TRBJ2-1,.,few,TRBV7-2,17,TGTGCCAGCAGCTTAGACGTCGAGGGAGGCTCCTACAATGAGCAGTTCTTC,CASSLDVEGGSYNEQFF
TRBJ1-5,.,.,TRBV27,12,TGTGCCAGCTACACCCCGGGTCAGCCCCAGCATTTT,CASYTPGQPQHF
TRBJ2-2,.,.,TRBV2,13,TGTGCCAGCAGTGTGGTGGTGACCGGGGAGCTGTTTTTT,CASSVVVTGELFF
TRBJ1-1,TRBD1,.,TRBV5-1,14,TGCGCCAGCAGCTTGTGGACAGGGATCTCTGAAGCTTTCTTT,CASSLWTGISEAFF
TRBJ2-2,.,.,TRBV11-3,13,TGTGCCAGCAGTGTGGGAAACACCGGGGAGCTGTTTTTT,CASSVGNTGELFF
TRBJ1-2,.,.,TRBV6-1,10,TGTGCCAGCAGTGATAGGGTATACACCTTC,CASSDRVYTF
TRBJ2-7,.,.,TRBV7-2,14,TGTGCCAGCAGCTCCTCCGGGACAAAGGGCGAGCAGTACTTC,CASSSSGTKGEQYF
TRBJ2-4,.,few,TRBV6-1,13,TGTGCCAGCATCCTGAGGGGGGGAAACATTCAGTACTTC,CASILRGGNIQYF
TRBJ1-5,TRBD1,.,TRBV30,16,TGTGCCTGGAGTGTCGCAGGGGGCGGGAGCAATCAGCCCCAGCATTTT,CAWSVAGGGSNQPQHF
TRBJ1-4,.,.,TRBV5-1,14,TGCGCCAGCGGATCAGAGAGTAGTAGTGAAAAACTGTTTTTT,CASGSESSSEKLFF
TRBJ2-1,TRBD2,.,TRBV10-1,16,TGCGCCAGCAGTGAGTCGGGACTAGCGGTAATCAATGAGCAGTTCTTC,CASSESGLAVINEQFF
TRBJ2-7,.,.,TRBV14,13,TGTGCCAGCAGCCAAGGAGCCGGTAGCGAGCAGTACTTC,CASSQGAGSEQYF
TRBJ2-1,.,.,TRBV16,13,TGTGCCAGCAGCCAATTTTCGGGGAATGAGCAGTTCTTC,CASSQFSGNEQFF
TRBJ2-5,.,.,TRBV9,16,TGTGCCAGCAGCGCCTCCTCCGGCGGGGTCGTGGAGACCCAGTACTTC,CASSASSGGVVETQYF
TRBJ2-3,TRBD2,.,TRBV9,17,TGTGCCAGCAGCGCGCGGACTAGCGGGGGAGGCACAGATACGCAGTATTTT,CASSARTSGGGTDTQYF
TRBJ2-3,.,.,TRBV6-5,15,TGTGCCAGCACCCGGCGGGGGCCTAGCACAGATACGCAGTATTTT,CASTRRGPSTDTQYF
TRBJ2-1,TRBD2,.,TRBV6-5,16,TGTGCCAGCAGTTCTCGACTAGCGGGAGGTTCGGGTGAGCAGTTCTTC,CASSSRLAGGSGEQFF
TRBJ2-5,.,.,TRBV4-3,13,TGCGCCAGCAGCCAAGATACCACAGAGACCCAGTACTTC,CASSQDTTETQYF
TRBJ1-2,.,.,TRBV28,13,TGTGCCAGCAGCGGTAATCTCAACTATGGCTACGCCTTC,CASSGNLNYGYAF
TRBJ2-2,TRBD2,.,TRBV5-1,18,TGCGCCAGCAGCTTGACCCCCCCGGGACTAGCGGGCGCCGGGGAGCTGTTTTTT,CASSLTPPGLAGAGELFF
TRBJ2-3,.,many,TRBV11-2,15,TGTGCCAGCAGCTCCACGGGCGGATACACAGATACGCAGTATTTT,CASSSTGGYTDTQYF
TRBJ2-3,.,.,TRBV30,12,TGTGCCTGGAGTGTATGGGCAGATACGCAGTATTTT,CAWSVWADTQYF